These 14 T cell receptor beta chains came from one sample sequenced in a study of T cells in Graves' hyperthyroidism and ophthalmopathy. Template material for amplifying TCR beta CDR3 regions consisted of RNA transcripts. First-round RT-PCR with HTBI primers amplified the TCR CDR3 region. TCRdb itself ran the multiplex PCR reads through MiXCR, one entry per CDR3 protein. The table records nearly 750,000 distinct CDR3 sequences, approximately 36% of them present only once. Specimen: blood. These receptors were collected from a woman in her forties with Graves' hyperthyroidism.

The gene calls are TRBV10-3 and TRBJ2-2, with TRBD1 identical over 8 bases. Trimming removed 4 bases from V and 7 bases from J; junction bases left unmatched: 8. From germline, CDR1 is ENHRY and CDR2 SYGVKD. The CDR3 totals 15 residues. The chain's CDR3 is CAISGDLDRDGELFF. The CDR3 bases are TGTGCCATCAGTGGGGATTTGGACAGGGACGGGGAGCTGTTTTTT.

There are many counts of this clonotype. CDR3 residues: CASSLTASYEQYF. The CDR3 coding sequence is TGTGCCAGCAGCTTAACAGCCTCCTACGAGCAGTACTTC. The V call is TRBV19, the J call TRBJ2-7; D uncertain. Germline values: CDR1 LNHDA, CDR2 SQIVND (reference sequence). The CDR3 extends over 13 amino acids. V lost 9 bases and J 0 bases, leaving 12 bases between the germline ends.

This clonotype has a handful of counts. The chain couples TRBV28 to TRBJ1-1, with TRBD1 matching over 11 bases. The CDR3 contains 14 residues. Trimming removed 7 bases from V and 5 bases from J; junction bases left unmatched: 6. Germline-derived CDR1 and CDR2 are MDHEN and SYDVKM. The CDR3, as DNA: TGTGCCAGCACCTCGGGACAGGGGGGGACTGAAGCTTTCTTT. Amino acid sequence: CASTSGQGGTEAFF.

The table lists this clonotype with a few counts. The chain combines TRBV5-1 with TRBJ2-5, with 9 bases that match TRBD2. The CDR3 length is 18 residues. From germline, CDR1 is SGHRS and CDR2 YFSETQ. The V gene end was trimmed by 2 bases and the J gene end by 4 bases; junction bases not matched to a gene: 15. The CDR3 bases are TGCGCCAGCAGCTTACCCGTTAGCGGGAGCGACGTAGTAGAGACCCAGTACTTC. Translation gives CASSLPVSGSDVVETQYF.

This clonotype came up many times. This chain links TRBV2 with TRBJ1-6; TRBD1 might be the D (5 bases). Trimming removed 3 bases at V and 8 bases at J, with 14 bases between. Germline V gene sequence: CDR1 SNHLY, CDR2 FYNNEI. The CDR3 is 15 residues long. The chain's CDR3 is CASSDQGRGDSPLHF. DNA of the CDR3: TGTGCCAGCAGTGATCAGGGTAGGGGAGATTCACCCCTCCACTTT.

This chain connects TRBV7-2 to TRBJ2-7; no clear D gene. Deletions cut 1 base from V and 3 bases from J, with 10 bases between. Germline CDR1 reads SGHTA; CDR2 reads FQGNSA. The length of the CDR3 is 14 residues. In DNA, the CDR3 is TGTGCCAGCAGCTTAGGGCTAAAAAACTACGAGCAGTACTTC. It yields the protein CASSLGLKNYEQYF.

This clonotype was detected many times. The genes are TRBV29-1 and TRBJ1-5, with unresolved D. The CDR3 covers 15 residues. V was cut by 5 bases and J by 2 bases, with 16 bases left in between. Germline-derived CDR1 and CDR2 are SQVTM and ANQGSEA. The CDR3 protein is CSVSSGGVGNQPQHF. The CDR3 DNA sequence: TGCAGCGTTTCTTCGGGTGGGGTAGGCAATCAGCCCCAGCATTTT. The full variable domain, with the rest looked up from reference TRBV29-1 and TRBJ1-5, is SAVISQKPSRDICQRGTSLTIQCQVDSQVTMMFWYRQQPGQSLTLIATANQGSEATYESGFVIDKFPISRPNLTFSTLTVSNMSPEDSSIYLCSVSSGGVGNQPQHFGDGTRLSIL.

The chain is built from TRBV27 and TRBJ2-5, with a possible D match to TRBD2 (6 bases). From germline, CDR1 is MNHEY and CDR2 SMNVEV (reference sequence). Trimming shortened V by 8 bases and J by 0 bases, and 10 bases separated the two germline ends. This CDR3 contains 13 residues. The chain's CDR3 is CASRGNHQETQYF. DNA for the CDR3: TGTGCCAGCCGCGGGAATCACCAAGAGACCCAGTACTTC.

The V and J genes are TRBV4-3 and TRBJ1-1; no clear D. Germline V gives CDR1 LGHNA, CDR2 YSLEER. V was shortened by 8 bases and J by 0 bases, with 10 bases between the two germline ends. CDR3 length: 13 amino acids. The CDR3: CASREQMNTEAFF. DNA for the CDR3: TGCGCCAGCCGGGAACAGATGAACACTGAAGCTTTCTTT.

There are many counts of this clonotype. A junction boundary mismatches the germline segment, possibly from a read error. The CDR3 spells CASSQESGGETKF. DNA for the CDR3: TGCGCCAGCAGCCAAGAGAGCGGGGGCGAGACGAAGTTC. The rearrangement joins TRBV4-3 to TRBJ1-2; possible D gene TRBD1, 6 bases. The germline V gene encodes CDR1 LGHNA and CDR2 YSLEER. This CDR3 contains 13 residues.

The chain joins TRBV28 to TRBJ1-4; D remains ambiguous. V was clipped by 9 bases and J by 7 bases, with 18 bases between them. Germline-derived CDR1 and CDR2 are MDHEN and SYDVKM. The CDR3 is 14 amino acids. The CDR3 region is CASSPGVMGEKLFF. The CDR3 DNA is TGTGCCAGTTCGCCGGGAGTTATGGGTGAAAAACTGTTTTTT.

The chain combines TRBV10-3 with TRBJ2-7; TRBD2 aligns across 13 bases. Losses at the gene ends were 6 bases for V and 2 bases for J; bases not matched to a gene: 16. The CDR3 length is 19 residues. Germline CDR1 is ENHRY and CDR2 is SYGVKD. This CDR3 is CAISPVVLAGGPTTYEQYF. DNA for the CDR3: TGTGCCATCAGCCCCGTGGTACTAGCGGGAGGGCCGACGACCTACGAGCAGTACTTC.

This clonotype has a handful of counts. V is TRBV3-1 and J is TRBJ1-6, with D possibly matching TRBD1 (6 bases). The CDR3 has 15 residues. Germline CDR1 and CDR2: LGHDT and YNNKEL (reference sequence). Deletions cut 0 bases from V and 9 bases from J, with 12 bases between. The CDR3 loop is CASSQEVQGGSPLHF. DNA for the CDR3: TGTGCCAGCAGCCAAGAGGTACAGGGAGGTTCACCCCTCCACTTT.

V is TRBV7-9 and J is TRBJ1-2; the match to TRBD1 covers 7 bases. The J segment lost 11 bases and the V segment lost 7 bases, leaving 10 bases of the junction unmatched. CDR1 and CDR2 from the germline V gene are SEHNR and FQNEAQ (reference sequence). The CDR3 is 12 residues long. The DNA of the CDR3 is TGTGCCAGCAAGGGGGACAGACTACCGTACACCTTC. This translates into CASKGDRLPYTF.